This T cell receptor beta chain stems from a study of T-cell memory formation after mild COVID-19. The overall study: TCR clusters were mostly donor specific. Study-level findings and limits: Within pre-infection memory, some responding clones were found, suggesting cross-reactive memory joined. The SARS-CoV-2 specificity of second-wave clones reaching peak at day 37 remained unverified.

Each CDR3 protein is one row after TCRdb ran MiXCR on the 5' RACE reads. The table lists 450,000 to 650,000 distinct CDR3 sequences, 20% to 25% of them singletons. V lost 2 bases, J lost 0 bases, and 6 bases stayed unmatched. CDR1 is MNHNS, CDR2 SASEGT, per germline. The CDR3 runs 17 residues. For this clonotype: Its antigen is unidentified.

The V call is TRBV6-1, the J call TRBJ2-7; 11 nucleotides line up with TRBD2. This TCR was sampled from an adult woman who had mild COVID-19 (a few samples of this study predate the infection). Cell type and time point are not known. The sequencing input was PBMCs or a T cell subset sorted from them (not recorded which). The CDR3 loop reads CASSETLAGVYSYEQYF. The CDR3 DNA is TGTGCCAGCAGTGAAACACTAGCGGGAGTATACTCCTACGAGCAGTACTTC.